This TCR beta chain was obtained from a study of cytomegalovirus exposure and HLA in healthy donors. Study-wide context: Clustering assigned approximately 79% of the roughly 400 genotyped donors to the Caucasian-associated ancestry cluster. Study conclusions and caveats: Overall, approximately 150 TCR beta chains were annotated as cytomegalovirus-associated.

CDR1 SNHLY and CDR2 FYNNEI come from the germline V gene. Trimming cost V 6 bases and J 3 bases, with 11 bases left between them. This CDR3 is built from 13 residues. The PCR employed 60 Vbeta primers together with 13 Jbeta primers. Methods used by the authors: Unique TCR beta chains totaled about 78 million in a later count, with about 11 million of them shared. Method: immunoSEQ multiplex PCR; TCRdb's copy keeps in-frame clones and lacks some. Clonal size and the V and J genes are those of that table, whereas D and trimming came from the DNA. The table lists some 120,000 clones, over 75% of them singletons, with roughly 1.5% in the top ten. On this clone: Its antigen is not identified.

At the time of sampling, donors were nominally healthy, though unrecorded immune exposures were likely. Sequenced sample: PBMCs. This receptor was identified in a woman between 18 and 29 years old in good health and CMV-seronegative. The chain is built from TRBV2 and TRBJ1-1; the D is unclear. CDR3 sequence (DNA): TGTGCCAGCAGGTTAGCTCGGGACACTGAAGCTTTCTTT. Translation gives CASRLARDTEAFF.